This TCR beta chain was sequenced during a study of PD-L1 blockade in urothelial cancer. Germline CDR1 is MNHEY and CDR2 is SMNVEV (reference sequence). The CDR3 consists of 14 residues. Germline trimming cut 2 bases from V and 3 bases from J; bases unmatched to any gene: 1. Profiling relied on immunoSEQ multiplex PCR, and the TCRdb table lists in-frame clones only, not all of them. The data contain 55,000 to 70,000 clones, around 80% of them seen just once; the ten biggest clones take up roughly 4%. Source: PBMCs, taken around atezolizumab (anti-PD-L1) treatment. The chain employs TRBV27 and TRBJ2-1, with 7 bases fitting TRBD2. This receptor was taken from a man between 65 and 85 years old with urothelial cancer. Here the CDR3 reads CASSLTGGYNEQFF. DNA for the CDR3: TGTGCCAGCAGTTTAACGGGGGGCTACAATGAGCAGTTCTTC.